The 12 T cell receptor beta chains below all came from one sample that was sequenced in a study of blood T cell repertoires in COVID-19. TCRdb's table, derived via immunoSEQ multiplex PCR, lists solely in-frame clones and lacks some. The sample lists 120,000 to 150,000 clones, 80% to 90% occurring once. The sequenced material came from peripheral blood. The receptors come from a human donor with acute or convalescent COVID-19. The donor label of this sample is uncertain.

This clone was recorded once. The chain recombines TRBV5-6 with TRBJ1-4, with TRBD1 matching over 8 bases. CDR3 length: 13 amino acids. J was trimmed by 10 bases and V by 4 bases; bases with no gene match: 6. The germline gives CDR1 SGHDT, CDR2 YYEEEE. The CDR3 sequence: CASSRQGRGKLFF. CDR3 DNA: TGTGCCAGCAGCCGACAGGGGCGAGGAAAACTGTTTTTT.

The V and J genes are TRBV5-1 and TRBJ1-2; D remains unclear. The V gene lost 4 bases and the J gene lost 6 bases, with 16 bases spanning the gap. The CDR3 has 14 amino acids. The germline CDR1 and CDR2 sequences are SGHRS and YFSETQ. CDR3 in DNA: TGCGCCAGCAGCCTCCTGAGCGGGCAGGATGGCTACACCTTC. As protein: CASSLLSGQDGYTF.

This clone was found many times. The chain recombines TRBV5-4 with TRBJ1-2; perhaps TRBD1 as D (5 bases). The V gene's germline CDR1 is SGHNT and CDR2 YYREEE (reference sequence). V lost 0 bases and J 4 bases, leaving 13 bases between the germline ends. The CDR3 is 15 residues long. The CDR3 DNA follows: TGTGCCAGCAGCTTGGCCGGACGGGGGAGCTATGGCTACACCTTC. It translates to CASSLAGRGSYGYTF. Filled out from reference TRBV5-4 and TRBJ1-2, the complete variable domain reads ETGVTQSPTHLIKTRGQQVTLRCSSQSGHNTVSWYQQALGQGPQFIFQYYREEENGRGNFPPRFSGLQFPNYSSELNVNALELDDSALYLCASSLAGRGSYGYTFGSGTRLTVV.

This chain uses TRBV11-2 with TRBJ1-5; D ambiguous. V was shortened by 4 bases and J by 4 bases, with 14 bases between the two germline ends. The CDR3 covers 15 residues. The germline CDR1 and CDR2 sequences are SGHAT and FQNNGV. CDR3 sequence reads: CASSSGGGNNQPQHF. For the CDR3, the DNA is TGTGCCAGCAGCTCCGGCGGCGGGAATAATCAGCCCCAGCATTTT.

V and J are TRBV5-5 and TRBJ1-2; 10 bases align to TRBD1. Losses at the gene ends were 0 bases for V and 8 bases for J; bases not matched to a gene: 13. This CDR3 has 17 residues. The germline gives CDR1 SGHKS, CDR2 YYEKEE (reference sequence). The CDR3 region is CASSLERDRGPNRGYTF. CDR3 DNA: TGTGCCAGCAGCTTGGAACGGGACAGGGGCCCCAATCGGGGCTACACCTTC. Drawing the rest from reference TRBV5-5 and TRBJ1-2, the complete variable domain is DAGVTQSPTHLIKTRGQQVTLRCSPISGHKSVSWYQQVLGQGPQFIFQYYEKEERGRGNFPDRFSARQFPNYSSELNVNALLLGDSALYLCASSLERDRGPNRGYTFGSGTRLTVV.

V gene TRBV2 combines with J gene TRBJ1-1, with TRBD1 matching 7 bases. Unmatched junction bases numbered 6, after V lost 6 bases and J lost 2 bases. CDR1 and CDR2 (germline): SNHLY, FYNNEI. CDR3 length: 14 amino acids. The CDR3 protein is CASSPGTANTEAFF. The DNA for the CDR3 is TGTGCCAGCAGCCCCGGGACAGCCAACACTGAAGCTTTCTTT.

The chain links TRBV2 to TRBJ1-5, with D hard to call. The CDR3 loop spans 13 amino acids. The germline gives CDR1 SNHLY, CDR2 FYNNEI. The V end lost 8 bases, the J end lost 0 bases, and 8 bases lay between the germline ends. CDR3: CASVADSNQPQHF. For the CDR3, the DNA is TGTGCCAGCGTGGCAGATAGCAATCAGCCCCAGCATTTT.

This sequence joins TRBV28 and TRBJ1-1, with a possible D match to TRBD1 (6 bases). The length of the CDR3 is 14 residues. Germline V gives CDR1 MDHEN, CDR2 SYDVKM. V lost 6 bases and J lost 5, with 16 bases in between. For the CDR3, the DNA is TGTGCCAGCAGCCCAAACAGGGTACGAACTGAAGCTTTCTTT. It translates to CASSPNRVRTEAFF.

The rearrangement uses TRBV5-1 and TRBJ2-4, with a tentative D call TRBD1 (6 bases). The germline CDR1 and CDR2 sequences are SGHRS and YFSETQ. V was cut by 5 bases and J by 8 bases, with 17 bases left in between. CDR3 length: 14 residues. In DNA form, the CDR3 reads TGCGCCAGCAGTTTATGGACAGATTCGGACATTCAGTACTTC. Its protein product is CASSLWTDSDIQYF.

This sequence joins TRBV6-4 and TRBJ1-1, with a tentative D call TRBD1 (6 bases). Trimming cost V 6 bases and J 1 base, with 9 bases left between them. CDR3 length equals 13 residues. Germline loops: CDR1 MRHNA, CDR2 SNTAGT. DNA for the CDR3: TGTGCCAGCAGAGTACAGGGGAACACTGAAGCTTTCTTT. Residues: CASRVQGNTEAFF.

The V call is TRBV5-1, the J call TRBJ2-2; weak D call: TRBD2 (7 bases). There are 15 residues in the CDR3. Germline-derived CDR1 and CDR2 are SGHRS and YFSETQ. Trimming pared 5 bases from V and 4 bases from J, leaving 15 bases between. The CDR3 loop reads CASSSTGGGTGELFF. Here the CDR3 DNA reads TGCGCCAGCAGTAGTACGGGGGGCGGCACCGGGGAGCTGTTTTTT.

The genes are TRBV29-1 and TRBJ1-2; TRBD1 might be the D (6 bases). This CDR3 has 13 amino acids. CDR1 SQVTM and CDR2 ANQGSEA come from the germline V gene. The ends were cut back, 6 bases at V and 1 base at J, with 12 bases in the middle. As DNA, the CDR3 is TGCAGCGTGTTGGACAGCCTTAACTATGGCTACACCTTC. Its translation is CSVLDSLNYGYTF. Supplemented by reference TRBV29-1 and TRBJ1-2, the full variable domain reads SAVISQKPSRDICQRGTSLTIQCQVDSQVTMMFWYRQQPGQSLTLIATANQGSEATYESGFVIDKFPISRPNLTFSTLTVSNMSPEDSSIYLCSVLDSLNYGYTFGSGTRLTVV.